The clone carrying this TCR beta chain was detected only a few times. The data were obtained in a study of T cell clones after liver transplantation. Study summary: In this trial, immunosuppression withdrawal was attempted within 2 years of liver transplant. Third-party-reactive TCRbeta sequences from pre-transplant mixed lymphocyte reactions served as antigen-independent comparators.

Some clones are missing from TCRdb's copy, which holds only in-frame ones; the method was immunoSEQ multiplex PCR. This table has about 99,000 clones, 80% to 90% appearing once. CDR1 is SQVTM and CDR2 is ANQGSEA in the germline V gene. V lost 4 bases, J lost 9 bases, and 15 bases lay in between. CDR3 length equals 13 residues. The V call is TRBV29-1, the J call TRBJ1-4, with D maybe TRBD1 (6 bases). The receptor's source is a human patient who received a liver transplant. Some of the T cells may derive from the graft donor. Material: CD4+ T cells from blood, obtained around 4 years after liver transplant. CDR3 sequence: CSVVGDRGKKLFF. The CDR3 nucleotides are TGCAGCGTTGTGGGGGATAGGGGGAAAAAACTGTTTTTT.